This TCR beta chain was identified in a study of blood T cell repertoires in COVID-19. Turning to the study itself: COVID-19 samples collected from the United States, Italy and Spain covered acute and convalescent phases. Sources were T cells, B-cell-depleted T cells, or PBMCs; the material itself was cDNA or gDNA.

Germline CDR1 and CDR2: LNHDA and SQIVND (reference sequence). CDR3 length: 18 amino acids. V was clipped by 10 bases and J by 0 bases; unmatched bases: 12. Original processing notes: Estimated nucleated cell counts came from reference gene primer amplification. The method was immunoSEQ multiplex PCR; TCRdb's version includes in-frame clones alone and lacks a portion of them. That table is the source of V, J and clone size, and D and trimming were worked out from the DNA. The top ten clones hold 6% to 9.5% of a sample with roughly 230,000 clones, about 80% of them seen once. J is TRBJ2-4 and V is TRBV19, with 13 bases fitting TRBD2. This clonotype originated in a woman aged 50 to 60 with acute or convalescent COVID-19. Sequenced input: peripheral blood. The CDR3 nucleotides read TGTGCCATCGCCGAGACTAGCGGGGGGACCTCAGCCAAAAACATTCAGTACTTC. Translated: CAIAETSGGTSAKNIQYF.